The 10 T cell receptor beta chains given below trace back to one sample, sequenced in a study of T cells in Graves' hyperthyroidism and ophthalmopathy. Amplified regions were TCR beta CDR3 sequences from RNA transcripts. The TCR CDR3 was amplified in a first-round RT-PCR using the HTBI primer set. TCRdb used MiXCR to reprocess the multiplex PCR reads, holding one entry per CDR3 protein. The sample has roughly 350,000 distinct CDR3 sequences; roughly 15% are singletons. Sequencing was carried out using blood. All receptors come from a woman in her thirties or forties with Graves' ophthalmopathy.

This clonotype was counted ten times or more. The chain couples TRBV24-1 to TRBJ2-3, with D perhaps given as TRBD1 or TRBD2 (5 bases each). Germline V gene lookup returns CDR1 KGHDR and CDR2 SFDVKD. V was cut by 4 bases and J by 8 bases, with 21 bases left in between. The CDR3 loop spans 16 amino acids. CDR3 residues: CATSDTGTLWGGTQYF. CDR3 sequence (DNA): TGTGCCACCAGTGACACCGGGACCCTCTGGGGTGGTACGCAGTATTTT.

This clonotype came up many times. This sequence joins TRBV30 and TRBJ1-5; TRBD1 agrees at 9 bases. CDR1 is GTSNPN, CDR2 SVGIG, per germline (reference sequence). The CDR3 has 14 residues. V gave up 1 base and J gave up 7 bases; unmatched junction bases: 5. The CDR3 DNA follows: TGTGCCTGGAGTGCGGACAGGGGTGGACAGCCCCAGCATTTT. Amino acids: CAWSADRGGQPQHF.

The chain has TRBV12-5 and TRBJ2-5, with 13 nucleotides matching TRBD2. The CDR3 is 16 amino acids. V lost 5 bases to trimming and J lost 4 bases; unmatched junction nucleotides: 7. Germline V lookup: CDR1 LGHNT, CDR2 FRNRAP. The DNA for the CDR3 is TGTGCTAGTGGTCTATCGACTAGCGGGGGGTTAGAGACCCAGTACTTC. This translates into CASGLSTSGGLETQYF.

This clonotype was detected many times. The rearrangement uses TRBV2 and TRBJ1-5; D remains ambiguous. Germline CDR1 SNHLY, CDR2 FYNNEI. V lost 5 bases and J lost 0, with 14 bases in between. The CDR3 runs to 16 residues. Written as DNA, the CDR3 is TGTGCCAGCAGTCTGACAACCCGTCTTAGCAATCAGCCCCAGCATTTT. Amino acids: CASSLTTRLSNQPQHF. The entire variable domain, with the rest obtained from reference TRBV2 and TRBJ1-5, is as follows: EPEVTQTPSHQVTQMGQEVILRCVPISNHLYFYWYRQILGQKVEFLVSFYNNEISEKSEIFDDQFSVERPDGSNFTLKIRSTKLEDSAMYFCASSLTTRLSNQPQHFGDGTRLSIL.

This clonotype was seen many times. The CDR3 sequence: CASNRGTLTEQYF. CDR3 nucleotide sequence: TGCGCCAGCAACCGCGGGACTCTAACCGAGCAGTACTTC. V gene TRBV10-2 combines with J gene TRBJ2-7, with D maybe TRBD2 (6 bases). The CDR3 is 13 amino acids. V was clipped by 7 bases and J by 6 bases, with 16 bases between them. Germline V CDR1 and CDR2: WSHSY, SAAADI.

The V and J genes are TRBV4-1 and TRBJ2-3; TRBD1 matches 8 bases. Unmatched junction bases numbered 11, after V lost 5 bases and J lost 7 bases. CDR1 is MGHRA, CDR2 YSYEKL, per germline. The CDR3 is made up of 15 amino acids. As DNA, the CDR3 is TGCGCCAGCAGCGGCCGGACAGGGAATGGAAATACGCAGTATTTT. It translates to CASSGRTGNGNTQYF.

Points on this clonotype: Germline and junction disagree at one end, which may indicate a read error. The rearrangement joins TRBV5-1 to TRBJ1-1; D gene unclear. The CDR3 extends over 14 amino acids. The germline V gene has CDR1 SGHRS and CDR2 YFSETQ. CDR3 bases: TGCACCAGCAGCTTGGTAGTACGGAACACTGAAGCTTTCTTT. This sequence encodes CTSSLVVRNTEAFF.

This clonotype was observed many times. V usage is TRBV3-1 and J usage is TRBJ1-1; D unresolved. The germline V and J ends were trimmed by 2 bases and 11 bases, with 12 bases remaining between them. CDR3 length: 12 amino acids. The germline gives CDR1 LGHDT, CDR2 YNNKEL (reference sequence). In DNA, the CDR3 is TGTGCCAGCAGCCAAAAGGGAGCGGCCGCTTTCTTT. Protein sequence: CASSQKGAAAFF.

On this clonotype itself: A much larger clone is a single base away; this may be a read error. DNA of the CDR3: TGTGCCAGCTCAAGGGGACAATCTAGCGATCAGCCCCAGCATTTT. It codes for CASSRGQSSDQPQHF. V is TRBV18 and J is TRBJ1-5; a weak D match, TRBD1 (6 bases). CDR1 and CDR2 (germline): KGHSH, LQKENI. The CDR3 totals 15 residues. Complete variable domain (other parts from reference TRBV18 and TRBJ1-5): NAGVMQNPRHLVRRRGQEARLRCSPMKGHSHVYWYRQLPEEGLKFMVYLQKENIIDESGMPKERFSAEFPKEGPSILRIQQVVRGDSAAYFCASSRGQSSDQPQHFGDGTRLSIL.

There are many counts of this clonotype. J is TRBJ2-5 and V is TRBV11-2; 12 positions match TRBD2. J lost 2 bases, V lost 7 bases, and 8 bases had no gene match. This CDR3 region has 16 residues. Germline V gene sequence: CDR1 SGHAT, CDR2 FQNNGV. The CDR3 is CASTPSLAGGQETQYF. The CDR3 DNA sequence: TGTGCCAGCACCCCGAGCCTAGCGGGAGGGCAAGAGACCCAGTACTTC.